The 32 T cell receptor beta chains listed next were all sequenced from one sample in a study of cytomegalovirus exposure and HLA in healthy donors (dated 2017 in TCRdb). Libraries were prepared through the immunoSEQ multiplex PCR assay. For the multiplex PCR, a mixture combining 60 forward primers for TCR Vbeta segments and 13 reverse primers for TCR Jbeta segments was used. Sourced from immuneACCESS, this table was stored by TCRdb with only in-frame sequences that have V and J called. A share of the clones is absent; for the studies checked, an unresolved V gene accounts for under half, and the remainder has no known explanation. For this sample the table gives fewer than 150,000 clones, of which about four fifths were detected only once. Together, the top ten hold about 3.9% of the sample. Source material: PBMCs. The receptors shown here come from a man in his forties in good health and CMV-seropositive.

This clone was found a few times. The rearrangement joins TRBV29-1 to TRBJ1-2; no clear D gene. The ends were cut back, 2 bases at V and 1 base at J, with 5 bases in the middle. CDR3 length equals 12 residues. Germline assignment: CDR1 SQVTM and CDR2 ANQGSEA. The chain's CDR3 is CSVESYNYGYTF. DNA for the CDR3: TGCAGCGTTGAATCCTATAACTATGGCTACACCTTC.

J is TRBJ1-1 and V is TRBV5-1, with D tentatively TRBD1 (6 bases). V gave up 4 bases and J gave up 4 bases, with 20 bases separating them. Germline V CDR1 and CDR2: SGHRS, YFSETQ. This CDR3 comprises 16 residues. CDR3 coding DNA: TGCGCCAGCAGCCCAAAAATAACAGGGCTCCCCACTGAAGCTTTCTTT. Translating gives CASSPKITGLPTEAFF.

The chain joins TRBV30 to TRBJ2-3, with TRBD1 matching over 7 bases. The CDR3 runs to 13 residues. CDR1 GTSNPN and CDR2 SVGIG come from the germline V gene (reference sequence). CDR3 sequence reads: CASTGVGTDTQYF. The CDR3 DNA reads TGTGCGTCAACAGGGGTGGGCACAGATACGCAGTATTTT.

The chain joins TRBV29-1 to TRBJ2-7; 11 bases fit TRBD1. Germline CDR1 reads SQVTM; CDR2 reads ANQGSEA. CDR3 size: 14 residues. V shed 3 bases and J 0 bases; nucleotides not matched to a gene: 1. CDR3: CSVEGQGGSYEQYF. In nucleotides, the CDR3 is TGCAGCGTTGAGGGACAGGGGGGCTCCTACGAGCAGTACTTC.

V and J are TRBV6-1 and TRBJ1-2; perhaps TRBD1 as D (5 bases). The V end was cut by 8 bases, the J end by 4 bases, with 8 bases between. Germline V gene lookup returns CDR1 MNHNS and CDR2 SASEGT. There are 11 residues in the CDR3. The chain's CDR3 is CASRGGYGYTF. The CDR3, as DNA: TGTGCCAGCCGGGGGGGCTATGGCTACACCTTC.

The chain uses TRBV10-3 and TRBJ2-7; 12 bases fit TRBD2. The V gene end was trimmed by 11 bases and the J gene end by 2 bases; junction bases not matched to a gene: 4. The CDR3 loop spans 13 amino acids. Per the germline V gene, CDR1 is ENHRY and CDR2 is SYGVKD. CDR3 protein: CASRTSGAYEQYF. The CDR3 DNA is TGTGCCTCCCGGACTAGCGGGGCCTACGAGCAGTACTTC.

The rearrangement joins TRBV5-1 to TRBJ1-4, with a possible D match to TRBD1 (6 bases). V shed 4 bases and J shed 7 bases, with 17 bases lying between them. The germline CDR1 and CDR2 sequences are SGHRS and YFSETQ. CDR3 length: 15 amino acids. CDR3 sequence reads: CASSGQQGPREKLFF. In DNA form, the CDR3 reads TGCGCCAGCAGCGGCCAACAGGGACCCCGTGAAAAACTGTTTTTT. The whole variable domain, remainder taken from reference TRBV5-1 and TRBJ1-4, is KAGVTQTPRYLIKTRGQQVTLSCSPISGHRSVSWYQQTPGQGLQFLFEYFSETQRNKGNFPGRFSGRQFSNSRSEMNVSTLELGDSALYLCASSGQQGPREKLFFGSGTQLSVL.

This clone was counted only a few times. The junction does not match germline at one end; this may be a read error. This sample includes further DNA sequences coding for the same CDR3. The V gene is TRBV7-2, the J gene TRBJ2-7, with TRBD1 as a possible D gene (6 bases). The length of the CDR3 is 17 residues. CDR1 is SGHTA, CDR2 FQGNSA, per germline. The CDR3 is CASSQDLAPGDHYEQYF. CDR3 DNA: TGCGCCAGCAGCCAAGATTTAGCGCCAGGGGATCACTACGAGCAGTACTTC.

The chain links TRBV6-6 to TRBJ1-3; D uncertain. Trimming removed 2 bases from V and 5 bases from J, with 13 bases in between. This CDR3 spans 15 amino acids. CDR1 and CDR2 from the germline V gene are MNHNY and SVGAGI (reference sequence). The CDR3 sequence is CASSYPGAPRNTIYF. The CDR3 bases are TGTGCCAGCAGTTACCCGGGAGCCCCACGAAACACCATATATTTT.

As concerns this clone: Compared with germline, one end of the junction differs, possibly owing to a read error. V is TRBV18 and J is TRBJ2-2; perhaps TRBD1 as D (5 bases). The CDR3 consists of 14 residues. Germline V lookup: CDR1 KGHSH, CDR2 LQKENI. CDR3 amino acids: CAGSPTANTGELFF. CDR3 DNA sequence: TGTGCCGGCTCACCGACAGCTAACACCGGGGAGCTGTTTTTT. The variable domain in full, completed from reference TRBV18 and TRBJ2-2, reads NAGVMQNPRHLVRRRGQEARLRCSPMKGHSHVYWYRQLPEEGLKFMVYLQKENIIDESGMPKERFSAEFPKEGPSILRIQQVVRGDSAAYFCAGSPTANTGELFFGEGSRLTVL.

The chain recombines TRBV6-5 with TRBJ1-3, with no clear D. Trimming pared 6 bases from V and 0 bases from J, leaving 9 bases between. The CDR3 sequence is 14 residues long. From germline, CDR1 is MNHEY and CDR2 SVGAGI. CDR3 nucleotides: TGTGCCAGCAGAGGAACTAACTCTGGAAACACCATATATTTT. Protein sequence: CASRGTNSGNTIYF.

The J gene is TRBJ2-7, the V gene TRBV5-1, with 10 positions matching TRBD1. Looked up from germline, CDR1 is SGHRS and CDR2 is YFSETQ. The length of the CDR3 is 14 residues. The ends lost 0 bases at V and 5 bases at J; junction bases unmatched: 2. The CDR3 coding sequence is TGCGCCAGCAGCTTGGCGGACAGGGGGGACGAGCAGTACTTC. This codes for CASSLADRGDEQYF.

This clone appeared once. This rearrangement joins TRBV11-2 to TRBJ2-3; tentative D call: TRBD2 (5 bases). The ends were cut back, 1 base at V and 9 bases at J, with 17 bases in the middle. The V gene's germline CDR1 is SGHAT and CDR2 FQNNGV. This CDR3 spans 15 amino acids. The CDR3 spells CASSLGPLAAVTQYF. The CDR3 bases are TGTGCCAGCAGCTTAGGCCCATTGGCAGCGGTAACGCAGTATTTT.

The rearrangement uses TRBV6-4 and TRBJ2-1; D remains unclear. V lost 3 bases, J lost 9 bases, and 9 bases lay in between. The germline gives CDR1 MRHNA, CDR2 SNTAGT. The CDR3 covers 12 residues. The CDR3 loop is CASSDLVGEQFF. The CDR3 DNA reads TGTGCCAGCAGTGATCTAGTAGGTGAGCAGTTCTTC.

The chain carries TRBV18 and TRBJ2-2; 7 bases are shared with TRBD2. There are 16 residues in the CDR3. Germline V gene lookup returns CDR1 KGHSH and CDR2 LQKENI. After removal of 3 bases from V and 0 bases from J, the junction contained 4 bases not matched to a gene. The CDR3 is CASSPRGSANTGELFF. The CDR3 DNA sequence: TGTGCCAGCTCACCGCGGGGGAGCGCGAACACCGGGGAGCTGTTTTTT.

The CDR3 nucleotides are TGTGCCAGCAGCTTAAGTACAGGACCGAACACTGAAGCTTTCTTT. It translates to CASSLSTGPNTEAFF. The gene calls are TRBV7-9 and TRBJ1-1, with D possibly TRBD1 on 5 matching bases. The CDR3 extends over 15 amino acids. V lost 2 bases and J lost 1, with 11 bases in between. Germline V CDR1 and CDR2: SEHNR, FQNEAQ (reference sequence).

CDR3 bases: TGTGCCAGCAGCACGAACAGGGAAGGTGGCTACACCTTC. Its translation is CASSTNREGGYTF. The genes are TRBV2 and TRBJ1-2; possibly TRBD1 for D (6 bases). This CDR3 has 13 amino acids. The V end was cut by 6 bases, the J end by 7 bases, with 15 bases between. Germline CDR1 reads SNHLY; CDR2 reads FYNNEI.

V gene TRBV30 combines with J gene TRBJ1-5, with 8 positions matching TRBD1. Unmatched junction bases numbered 7, after V lost 5 bases and J lost 7 bases. The CDR3 spans 13 residues. Germline V gives CDR1 GTSNPN, CDR2 SVGIG (reference sequence). The CDR3: CAWSPGGGQPQHF. The CDR3 nucleotides read TGTGCCTGGTCGCCAGGGGGCGGGCAGCCCCAGCATTTT.

The CDR3 DNA reads as TGTGCCAGTAGTATGGACAGGGTCAATGAAAAACTGTTTTTT. Protein product: CASSMDRVNEKLFF. The rearrangement links TRBV19 to TRBJ1-4; TRBD1 matches 8 bases. The germline V gene encodes CDR1 LNHDA and CDR2 SQIVND (reference sequence). The length of the CDR3 is 14 residues. V trimming: 3 bases; J trimming: 5 bases; junction bases outside the gene matches: 2.

This sequence joins TRBV7-3 and TRBJ2-2; no firm D call. The V gene's germline CDR1 is SGHTA and CDR2 FQGTGA. CDR3 length: 11 residues. The germline V and J ends were trimmed by 4 bases and 8 bases, with 5 bases remaining between them. CDR3 in amino acids: CASSSSGELFF. CDR3 bases: TGTGCCAGCAGCTCCTCGGGGGAGCTGTTTTTT.

This clone showed up just a few times. The V call is TRBV5-1, the J call TRBJ2-7, with a possible D match to TRBD1 (6 bases). The CDR3 is 15 amino acids. Germline V lookup: CDR1 SGHRS, CDR2 YFSETQ. Between the trimmed V and J ends, which lost 0 bases and 0 bases, there was a span of 10 bases. The CDR3 here is CASSLVSDSSYEQYF. The CDR3 DNA reads TGCGCCAGCAGCTTGGTTTCGGACAGCTCCTACGAGCAGTACTTC.

V and J are TRBV7-6 and TRBJ2-7; D is ambiguous. In germline, CDR1 is SGHVS, CDR2 FNYEAQ. This CDR3 comprises 12 residues. V was cut by 5 bases and J by 3 bases, with 8 bases left in between. CDR3 sequence reads: CASSGRDYEQYF. The CDR3 DNA follows: TGTGCCAGCAGCGGCCGTGACTACGAGCAGTACTTC.

This rearrangement joins TRBV27 to TRBJ2-7; 8 nucleotides align to TRBD1. This CDR3 spans 15 amino acids. Germline values: CDR1 MNHEY, CDR2 SMNVEV (reference sequence). V shed 7 bases and J 3 bases; nucleotides not matched to a gene: 11. CDR3 sequence: CASISRAGGYYEQYF. The CDR3 DNA sequence: TGTGCCAGCATCAGCCGGGCAGGGGGCTACTACGAGCAGTACTTC.

V usage is TRBV27 and J usage is TRBJ1-4; perhaps TRBD1 as D (6 bases). V was clipped by 5 bases and J by 3 bases, with 16 bases between them. The CDR3 contains 16 residues. Germline values: CDR1 MNHEY, CDR2 SMNVEV (reference sequence). CDR3 in amino acids: CASSAWTELPNEKLFF. For the CDR3, the DNA is TGTGCCAGCAGTGCTTGGACAGAGCTACCTAATGAAAAACTGTTTTTT. Complete variable domain (other parts from reference TRBV27 and TRBJ1-4): EAQVTQNPRYLITVTGKKLTVTCSQNMNHEYMSWYRQDPGLGLRQIYYSMNVEVTDKGDVPEGYKVSRKEKRNFPLILESPSPNQTSLYFCASSAWTELPNEKLFFGSGTQLSVL.

The chain combines TRBV7-8 with TRBJ2-2; TRBD1 might be the D (5 bases). The V gene's germline CDR1 is SGHVS and CDR2 FQNEAQ. Deletions cut 5 bases from V and 1 base from J, with 8 bases between. The CDR3 is 14 residues long. CDR3 in amino acids: CASSPDMNTGELFF. CDR3 sequence (DNA): TGTGCCAGCAGCCCGGACATGAACACCGGGGAGCTGTTTTTT.

The chain employs TRBV30 and TRBJ2-7; 7 bases align to TRBD1. J gave up 1 base and V 4 bases, and 4 bases lay outside the gene matches. This CDR3 has 13 amino acids. CDR1 is GTSNPN and CDR2 is SVGIG in the germline V gene (reference sequence). The CDR3 coding sequence is TGTGCCTGGAACAGGGGAGCGTCCTACGAGCAGTACTTC. This codes for CAWNRGASYEQYF.

This chain uses TRBV7-6 with TRBJ2-7, with TRBD2 identical over 14 bases. V was clipped by 4 bases and J by 4 bases; unmatched bases: 6. The CDR3 is 16 amino acids. Germline loops: CDR1 SGHVS, CDR2 FNYEAQ. The CDR3 coding sequence is TGTGCCAGCAGCTCCGGGACTAGCGGGAGAGGGTACGAGCAGTACTTC. Translation: CASSSGTSGRGYEQYF.

The chain has TRBV5-6 and TRBJ2-3; D not resolved. V was clipped by 0 bases and J by 4 bases, with 6 bases between them. Germline V lookup: CDR1 SGHDT, CDR2 YYEEEE. This CDR3 has 13 residues. The CDR3 spells CASSLARADTQYF. The CDR3, as DNA: TGTGCCAGCAGCTTGGCCCGGGCAGATACGCAGTATTTT. Together with reference TRBV5-6 and TRBJ2-3, the CDR3 gives the full variable domain: DAGVTQSPTHLIKTRGQQVTLRCSPKSGHDTVSWYQQALGQGPQFIFQYYEEEERQRGNFPDRFSGHQFPNYSSELNVNALLLGDSALYLCASSLARADTQYFGPGTRLTVL.

This chain connects TRBV4-1 to TRBJ2-7, with 8 positions matching TRBD1. Losses at the gene ends were 3 bases for V and 2 bases for J; bases not matched to a gene: 6. CDR3 length: 15 residues. CDR1 is MGHRA, CDR2 YSYEKL, per germline. The CDR3 DNA is TGCGCCAGCAGCCACGGGCCAGGGGGCACCTACGAGCAGTACTTC. Its protein is CASSHGPGGTYEQYF.

The chain couples TRBV29-1 to TRBJ2-1; TRBD2 is a possible D gene (5 bases). Germline CDR1 reads SQVTM; CDR2 reads ANQGSEA. Trimming pared 3 bases from V and 5 bases from J, leaving 17 bases between. The CDR3 sequence is 15 residues long. CDR3 in amino acids: CSVEVSYGGHNEQFF. CDR3 DNA sequence: TGCAGCGTTGAGGTTTCATACGGCGGGCACAATGAGCAGTTCTTC.

This chain uses TRBV27 with TRBJ1-2, with 10 bases that match TRBD1. The ends lost 4 bases at V and 4 bases at J; junction bases unmatched: 6. This CDR3 has 15 residues. Germline V gene lookup returns CDR1 MNHEY and CDR2 SMNVEV (reference sequence). The CDR3 DNA follows: TGTGCCAGCAGTTGGACAGGGGGGTTGGGCTATGGCTACACCTTC. Its protein is CASSWTGGLGYGYTF.

This chain links TRBV7-2 with TRBJ1-2, with no clear D. The CDR3 contains 8 residues. Germline loops: CDR1 SGHTA, CDR2 FQGNSA. Trimming shortened V by 8 bases and J by 8 bases, and 3 bases separated the two germline ends. The CDR3: CASGGYTF. Written as DNA, the CDR3 is TGTGCCAGCGGCGGCTACACCTTC. Using reference TRBV7-2 and TRBJ1-2 for the parts outside the CDR3, the full variable domain is GAGVSQSPSNKVTEKGKDVELRCDPISGHTALYWYRQSLGQGLEFLIYFQGNSAPDKSGLPSDRFSAERTGGSVSTLTIQRTQQEDSAVYLCASGGYTFGSGTRLTVV.